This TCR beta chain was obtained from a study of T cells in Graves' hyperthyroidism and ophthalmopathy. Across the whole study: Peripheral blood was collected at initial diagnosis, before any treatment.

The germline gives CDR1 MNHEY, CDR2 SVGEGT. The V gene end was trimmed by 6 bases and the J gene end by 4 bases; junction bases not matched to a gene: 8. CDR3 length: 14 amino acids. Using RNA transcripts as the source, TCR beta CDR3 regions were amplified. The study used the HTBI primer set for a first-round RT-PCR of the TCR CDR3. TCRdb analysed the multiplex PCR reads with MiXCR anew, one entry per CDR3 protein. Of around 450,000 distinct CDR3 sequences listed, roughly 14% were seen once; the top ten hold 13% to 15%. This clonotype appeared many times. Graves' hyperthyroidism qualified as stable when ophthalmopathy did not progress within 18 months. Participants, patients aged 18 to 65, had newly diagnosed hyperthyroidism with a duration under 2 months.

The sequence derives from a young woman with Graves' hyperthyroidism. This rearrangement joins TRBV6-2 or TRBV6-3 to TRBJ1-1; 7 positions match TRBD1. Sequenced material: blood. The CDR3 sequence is CASRGTGEFTEAFF. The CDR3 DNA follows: TGTGCCAGCAGAGGTACAGGGGAGTTCACTGAAGCTTTCTTT.